Following are 27 T cell receptor beta chains from one sample sequenced in a study of regulatory T cells in long-lasting Graves disease. Sequencing libraries for TCR beta were prepared with iRepertoire HTBI primers and Arm-PCR of CDR3 regions. TCRdb used MiXCR to reprocess the multiplex PCR reads, holding one entry per CDR3 protein. The table includes some 490,000 distinct CDR3 sequences, around 12% detected once. The sample's time point: newly diagnosed GD, antithyroid drugs for less than 3 months. With RNA extracted from PBMCs as input, the TCR library was made. This same sample was also taken into another study, of T cells in Graves' hyperthyroidism and ophthalmopathy.

Sequencing was performed on peripheral blood mononuclear cells (PBMCs), taken at new diagnosis, from a patient treated with antithyroid drugs. The receptors were sampled from a woman between 25 and 40 years old with Graves disease.

This clonotype was found many times. This chain connects TRBV30 to TRBJ1-2, with no clear D. This CDR3 comprises 15 residues. V lost 5 bases, J lost 4 bases, and 20 bases lay in between. Germline V gene data show CDR1 as GTSNPN and CDR2 as SVGIG (reference sequence). CDR3 nucleotides: TGTGCCTGGCTAATTCTGGGTCAGGCAGCCTATGGCTACACCTTC. It yields the protein CAWLILGQAAYGYTF.

This clonotype was seen more than once but under ten times. V gene TRBV6-1 combines with J gene TRBJ2-1; D call uncertain. V was cut by 8 bases and J by 3 bases, with 11 bases left in between. CDR3 length equals 13 residues. CDR1 is MNHNS and CDR2 is SASEGT in the germline V gene. CDR3 residues: CASEWAHYNEQFF. In nucleotides, the CDR3 is TGTGCCAGCGAATGGGCGCACTACAATGAGCAGTTCTTC.

This clonotype was seen repeatedly, ten times or more. The rearrangement joins TRBV12-3 or TRBV12-4 to TRBJ2-1, with 8 bases fitting TRBD2. With V trimmed by 6 bases and J by 2 bases, 3 bases remained unmatched. CDR3 length: 14 amino acids. The CDR3 coding sequence is TGTGCCAGCAGCCGTAGCGGGACCTACAATGAGCAGTTCTTC. It translates to CASSRSGTYNEQFF.

The chain has TRBV19 and TRBJ2-2; the D is unclear. Germline lookup yields CDR1 LNHDA and CDR2 SQIVND (reference sequence). CDR3 size: 13 residues. The germline V and J ends were trimmed by 8 bases and 1 base, with 8 bases remaining between them. CDR3 protein: CASCRMNTGELFF. The CDR3 nucleotides are TGTGCCAGTTGCAGGATGAACACCGGGGAGCTGTTTTTT.

This clonotype was found many times. This sequence joins TRBV2 and TRBJ1-4; D not certain. This CDR3 has 14 amino acids. Germline V lookup: CDR1 SNHLY, CDR2 FYNNEI. V lost 10 bases to trimming and J lost 0 bases, with 12 bases between them. CDR3 in amino acids: CAIEPYSTNEKLFF. The CDR3 nucleotides are TGTGCCATCGAACCCTACTCAACTAATGAAAAACTGTTTTTT.

This clonotype was recorded many times. The J gene is TRBJ2-2, the V gene TRBV12-3 or TRBV12-4; D not resolved. The V end lost 3 bases, the J end lost 9 bases, and 5 bases lay between the germline ends. The CDR3 consists of 11 residues. DNA of the CDR3: TGTGCCAGCAGTTTTAGAAGGGAGCTGTTTTTT. This sequence encodes CASSFRRELFF.

This clonotype was recorded many times. J is TRBJ2-1 and V is TRBV6-1; weak D call: TRBD2 (5 bases). Trimming pared 7 bases from V and 9 bases from J, leaving 22 bases between. This CDR3 contains 15 residues. Germline assignment: CDR1 MNHNS and CDR2 SASEGT. The CDR3 sequence is CASKNGPYGSGEQFF. In DNA, the CDR3 is TGTGCCAGCAAAAACGGGCCCTATGGGAGCGGTGAGCAGTTCTTC.

This clonotype was seen ten or more times. The CDR3 loop is CASSIDWETEAFF. CDR3 in DNA: TGTGCCAGTAGTATAGATTGGGAAACTGAAGCTTTCTTT. The chain recombines TRBV19 with TRBJ1-1; D unclear. Trimming pared 0 bases from V and 5 bases from J, leaving 7 bases between. Germline values: CDR1 LNHDA, CDR2 SQIVND (reference sequence). The CDR3 consists of 13 residues.

The chain is built from TRBV6-1 and TRBJ2-3; possible D gene TRBD1, 6 bases. There are 18 residues in the CDR3. V lost 1 base to trimming and J lost 2 bases, with 19 bases between them. The V gene's germline CDR1 is MNHNS and CDR2 SASEGT. CDR3 protein: CASSEGSLAGAFTDTQYF. The CDR3 nucleotides are TGTGCCAGCAGTGAAGGTTCCCTGGCAGGGGCTTTCACAGATACGCAGTATTTT.

The chain joins TRBV29-1 to TRBJ2-1, with 9 nucleotides matching TRBD2. Germline CDR1 reads SQVTM; CDR2 reads ANQGSEA. The CDR3 is 17 residues long. Trimming cost V 7 bases and J 7 bases; bases outside gene matches: 20. The CDR3 is CSAELAGIGYGWNEQFF. CDR3 sequence (DNA): TGCAGCGCGGAACTAGCGGGTATCGGCTACGGATGGAATGAGCAGTTCTTC.

This clonotype has ten or more counts. This chain uses TRBV18 with TRBJ1-1, with TRBD1 as a possible D gene (6 bases). Germline-derived CDR1 and CDR2 are KGHSH and LQKENI. CDR3 length: 14 residues. The V end lost 3 bases, the J end lost 6 bases, and 14 bases lay between the germline ends. This CDR3 reads CASSPRQAVAEAFF. DNA of the CDR3: TGTGCCAGCTCACCCCGACAGGCTGTTGCTGAAGCTTTCTTT.

There are many counts of this clonotype. This chain links TRBV28 with TRBJ2-7; weak D call: TRBD1 (6 bases). CDR1 is MDHEN and CDR2 is SYDVKM in the germline V gene. V was shortened by 4 bases and J by 2 bases, with 12 bases between the two germline ends. The CDR3 runs 14 residues. DNA of the CDR3: TGTGCCAGCAGTTCCACAGGGTTCCCCTACGAGCAGTACTTC. The encoded protein is CASSSTGFPYEQYF.

The gene calls are TRBV6-1 and TRBJ2-7; possible D gene TRBD1, 7 bases. V lost 5 bases and J lost 2, with 13 bases in between. The CDR3 covers 14 residues. Germline V gives CDR1 MNHNS, CDR2 SASEGT. For the CDR3, the DNA is TGTGCCAGCAGTACAGGCGGGACAGCCTACGAGCAGTACTTC. Translating it yields CASSTGGTAYEQYF.

This clonotype came up many times. This chain links TRBV12-3 or TRBV12-4 with TRBJ2-7, with D tentatively TRBD1 (5 bases). Trimming took off 5 bases at V and 0 bases at J, with 8 bases between the two ends. The CDR3 is made up of 13 amino acids. CDR3 sequence (DNA): TGTGCCAGCAGTCGACAGAGCTCCTACGAGCAGTACTTC. Protein product: CASSRQSSYEQYF.

Ten or more counts support this clonotype. This chain connects TRBV11-3 to TRBJ2-1, with D possibly being TRBD2 (6 bases). Trimming removed 2 bases at V and 7 bases at J, with 12 bases between. Germline values: CDR1 SGHNT, CDR2 YENEEA. The CDR3 sequence is 14 residues long. The CDR3 DNA follows: TGTGCCAGCAGCTTATCATGGAGGGTAAATGAGCAGTTCTTC. Translated: CASSLSWRVNEQFF.

There are many counts of this clonotype. The J gene is TRBJ2-2, the V gene TRBV11-2; 14 bases align to TRBD2. From germline, CDR1 is SGHAT and CDR2 FQNNGV. CDR3 length equals 20 residues. With V trimmed by 6 bases and J by 1 base, 13 bases remained unmatched. In nucleotides, the CDR3 is TGTGCCAGCAGTATCCCCCGGGGGACTAGCGGGGGAAGGAACACCGGGGAGCTGTTTTTT. Translating it yields CASSIPRGTSGGRNTGELFF.

The chain couples TRBV3-1 to TRBJ2-1; maybe TRBD2 (6 bases). CDR3 length: 14 residues. V was pared by 4 bases and J by 8 bases, with 15 bases between. CDR1 LGHDT and CDR2 YNNKEL come from the germline V gene (reference sequence). The CDR3: CASSPVPGGYEQFF. CDR3 DNA: TGTGCCAGCAGCCCGGTTCCCGGAGGGTATGAGCAGTTCTTC.

This clonotype was seen only a few times. The chain links TRBV27 to TRBJ2-5, with 13 bases fitting TRBD2. Per the germline V gene, CDR1 is MNHEY and CDR2 is SMNVEV (reference sequence). The CDR3 is made up of 16 amino acids. V shed 5 bases and J 1 base; nucleotides not matched to a gene: 4. The DNA for the CDR3 is TGTGCCAGCAGTGATGGGACTAGCGGGGCCCAAGAGACCCAGTACTTC. It encodes CASSDGTSGAQETQYF.

This clonotype was observed many times. The rearrangement uses TRBV28 and TRBJ2-1; 10 bases line up with TRBD1. The CDR3 length is 17 residues. Trimming took 6 bases from V and 0 from J; bases not matched to a gene: 8. Germline loops: CDR1 MDHEN, CDR2 SYDVKM. The CDR3 sequence is CASRLPGQGHSYNEQFF. The CDR3, as DNA: TGTGCCAGCAGGCTCCCGGGACAGGGGCACTCCTACAATGAGCAGTTCTTC.

This clonotype came up a few times. CDR3 in amino acids: CASSEGQGSYNEQFF. In DNA form, the CDR3 reads TGTGCCAGCAGTGAAGGACAGGGCTCCTACAATGAGCAGTTCTTC. The chain couples TRBV25-1 to TRBJ2-1; 8 nucleotides match TRBD1. Trimming removed 2 bases from V and 0 bases from J; junction bases left unmatched: 0. From germline, CDR1 is MGHDK and CDR2 SYGVNS. This CDR3 comprises 15 residues. Full variable domain (rest looked up from reference TRBV25-1 and TRBJ2-1): EADIYQTPRYLVIGTGKKITLECSQTMGHDKMYWYQQDPGMELHLIHYSYGVNSTEKGDLSSESTVSRIRTEHFPLTLESARPSHTSQYLCASSEGQGSYNEQFFGPGTRLTVL.

This clonotype was seen at least ten times. At one of its ends the junction is not consistent with the germline gene, which may arise from a read error. This chain connects TRBV2 to TRBJ1-2; D call uncertain. The CDR3 totals 13 residues. Germline CDR1 and CDR2: SNHLY and FYNNEI. DNA of the CDR3: TGTGTCAGCACGCCTCAACCGGTCTACGGCTACACCTTC. Its protein product is CVSTPQPVYGYTF.

This clonotype was detected ten times or more. The V and J genes are TRBV2 and TRBJ1-1; 9 nucleotides match TRBD1. Germline CDR1 reads SNHLY; CDR2 reads FYNNEI. This CDR3 is built from 15 residues. Germline trimming cut 2 bases from V and 7 bases from J; bases unmatched to any gene: 8. CDR3 in amino acids: CASSERRRDRVEAFF. CDR3 bases: TGTGCCAGCAGTGAAAGACGACGGGACAGGGTTGAAGCTTTCTTT.

This clonotype has at least ten counts. The chain links TRBV10-3 to TRBJ2-3; TRBD2 aligns across 8 bases. Germline V gene sequence: CDR1 ENHRY, CDR2 SYGVKD. The trim removed 6 bases at V and 9 bases at J, leaving 14 bases unmatched. There are 15 residues in the CDR3. CDR3: CAISPGTSADRTQYF. For the CDR3, the DNA is TGTGCCATCAGCCCGGGGACTAGTGCCGATCGGACGCAGTATTTT.

This clonotype was seen repeatedly, ten times or more. The gene calls are TRBV2 and TRBJ2-1; 10 nucleotides align to TRBD1. The CDR3 sequence is 11 residues long. V gave up 4 bases and J gave up 15 bases; unmatched junction bases: 3. The germline CDR1 and CDR2 sequences are SNHLY and FYNNEI. DNA of the CDR3: TGTGCCAGCAGTGGACAGGGGGCGCGGTTCTTC. Amino acid sequence: CASSGQGARFF.

This clonotype was seen repeatedly, ten times or more. The chain is built from TRBV7-9 and TRBJ2-1; D unresolved. The CDR3 is 13 residues long. V dropped 7 bases and J dropped 2 bases, with 9 bases sitting between them. Germline CDR1 reads SEHNR; CDR2 reads FQNEAQ (reference sequence). CDR3: CASTDVAYNEQFF. CDR3 bases: TGTGCCAGCACGGACGTAGCCTACAATGAGCAGTTCTTC.

The rearrangement uses TRBV19 and TRBJ1-2; the D gene is possibly TRBD1 (6 bases). Per the germline V gene, CDR1 is LNHDA and CDR2 is SQIVND (reference sequence). V lost 7 bases, J lost 7 bases, and 25 bases lay in between. This CDR3 has 16 amino acids. The CDR3 sequence: CASIIRDGSLGAGYTF. The CDR3 region has the DNA TGTGCCAGTATAATACGGGACGGAAGCTTGGGGGCTGGCTACACCTTC.

This clonotype has at least ten counts. The rearrangement links TRBV20-1 to TRBJ2-3; D may be TRBD2 (6 bases). V was trimmed by 5 bases and J by 4 bases, leaving 19 bases between them. The CDR3 covers 15 residues. The V gene's germline CDR1 is DFQATT and CDR2 SNEGSKA (reference sequence). The CDR3: CSAGPGLPKPDTQYF. CDR3 DNA sequence: TGCAGTGCTGGCCCGGGACTCCCCAAACCAGATACGCAGTATTTT.